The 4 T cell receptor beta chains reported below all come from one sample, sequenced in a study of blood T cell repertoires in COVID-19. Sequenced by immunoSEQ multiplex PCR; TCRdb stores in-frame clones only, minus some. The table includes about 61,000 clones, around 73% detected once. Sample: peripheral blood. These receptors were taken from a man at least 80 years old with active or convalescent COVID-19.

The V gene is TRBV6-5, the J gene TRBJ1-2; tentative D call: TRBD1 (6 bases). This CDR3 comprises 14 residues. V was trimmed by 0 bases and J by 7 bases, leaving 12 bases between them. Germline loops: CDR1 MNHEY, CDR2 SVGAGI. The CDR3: CASSYSQGSGGYTF. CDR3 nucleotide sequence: TGTGCCAGCAGTTACTCGCAGGGGAGCGGTGGCTACACCTTC.

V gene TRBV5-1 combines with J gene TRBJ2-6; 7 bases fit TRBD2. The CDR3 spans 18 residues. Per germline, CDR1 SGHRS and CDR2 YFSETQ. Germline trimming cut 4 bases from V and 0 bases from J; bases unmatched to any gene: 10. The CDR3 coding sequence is TGCGCCAGCAGCATTCCGAGCGGGACCTACTCTGGGGCCAACGTCCTGACTTTC. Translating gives CASSIPSGTYSGANVLTF.

CDR3 region: CASRPVGLSGNTIYF. The CDR3, as DNA: TGCGCCAGCAGACCTGTGGGGCTCTCTGGAAACACCATATATTTT. This sequence joins TRBV5-1 and TRBJ1-3; a possible D gene is TRBD1 (5 bases). V was shortened by 5 bases and J by 0 bases, with 12 bases between the two germline ends. CDR3 size: 15 residues. Germline CDR1 is SGHRS and CDR2 is YFSETQ.

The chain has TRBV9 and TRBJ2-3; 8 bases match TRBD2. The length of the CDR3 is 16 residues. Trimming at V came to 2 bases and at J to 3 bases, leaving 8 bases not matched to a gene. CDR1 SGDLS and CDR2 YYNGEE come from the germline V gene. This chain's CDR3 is CASSVYGGAGTDTQYF. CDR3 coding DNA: TGTGCCAGCAGCGTGTACGGGGGGGCGGGAACAGATACGCAGTATTTT.